One TCR beta chain is described in this entry. TCRdb called the RT-PCR reads again in MiXCR, with one record for every CDR3 protein. The sample holds approximately 220,000 distinct CDR3 sequences; 38% are singletons and the top ten take around a tenth. The data stem from a study of patients and donors after allogeneic stem cell transplantation. The sequence was obtained from a human donor who was either an allogeneic HSCT recipient or a stem cell or donor lymphocyte infusion donor (not recorded which). It is not recorded whose cells these are; they may come from a transplant donor. The sequencing sample was made of blood, either unsorted or a sorted T cell fraction (not recorded which).

The CDR3, as DNA: TGTGCCAGCAGCGTTAGCGGGGCGCCCTACAATGAGCAGTTCTTC. Translating gives CASSVSGAPYNEQFF. The rearrangement links TRBV9 to TRBJ2-1, with 8 bases matching TRBD2. CDR1 SGDLS and CDR2 YYNGEE come from the germline V gene. V lost 2 bases to trimming and J lost 2 bases; unmatched junction nucleotides: 3. The CDR3 sequence is 15 residues long.